This T cell receptor beta chain was found in a study of cytomegalovirus exposure and HLA in healthy donors. With 60 Vbeta and 13 Jbeta primers, the PCR was carried out. The method was immunoSEQ multiplex PCR; TCRdb's version includes in-frame clones alone and lacks a portion of them. The sample has roughly 73,000 clones. Comments on this clone: Its target is not known.

The germline gives CDR1 LNHDA, CDR2 SQIVND (reference sequence). V shed 6 bases and J shed 4 bases, with 12 bases lying between them. The CDR3 loop spans 14 amino acids. General study points: Researchers reportedly found TCR beta sequences accurately predicted most subjects' HLA-A and HLA-B alleles. The study labeled 150 to 200 TCR beta chains cytomegalovirus-associated.

This chain uses TRBV19 with TRBJ2-2, with D maybe TRBD2 (6 bases). Input material: PBMCs. This clonotype was sampled from a female donor in good health and CMV-seropositive. The CDR3 is CASSPGTRTGELFF. In nucleotides, the CDR3 is TGTGCCAGTAGCCCCGGGACTCGCACCGGGGAGCTGTTTTTT.